This TCR beta chain was recovered during a study of metastatic and nonmetastatic thyroid tumors. Study-level information: Across blood and tumor or nodule tissue, repertoires from malignant and benign thyroid patients were compared with one another. Study findings and constraints: Across blood and tumor, TCR beta diversity in malignant thyroid tumors was reportedly significantly higher than in benign nodules.

As processed by the authors: A classifier for distant metastasis in papillary thyroid cancer was constructed using CDR3 differences observed across clinicopathological groups. TCRdb reanalyzed the PCR reads with MiXCR. In this record, the V and J calls reflect TCRdb's handling and not the investigators' own analysis. This table holds roughly 28,000 clones, 20% found once. This clone was seen a handful of times. Its matching antigen is unknown. This CDR3 fails to terminate in the conserved phenylalanine or tryptophan, so it likely reflects a read error. Prior to thyroid surgery, none of the patients had received any treatment. The specimen was blood. The sequence was obtained from a female donor with papillary thyroid cancer or a benign thyroid nodule (not recorded which). Some clones in this sample may be carry-over from other donors' samples.

DNA for the CDR3: TGTGCCAGCAGTAACTACGATCAGTACCTC. It specifies CASSNYDQYL. The gene calls are TRBV6-5 and TRBJ2-7; D is uncertain. This CDR3 has 10 residues. Germline V gene lookup returns CDR1 MNHEY and CDR2 SVGAGI.